The present TCR beta chain was sequenced within a study of T cells in Graves' hyperthyroidism and ophthalmopathy. TCR beta CDR3 sequences were amplified from RNA transcripts. Initially, a first-round RT-PCR of the TCR CDR3 employed the HTBI primer set. Each CDR3 protein is one row after TCRdb ran MiXCR on the multiplex PCR reads. The sample consists of over 700,000 distinct CDR3 sequences, roughly a sixth of them appearing once. The CDR3 has 14 residues. V lost 6 bases and J 1 base, leaving 12 bases between the germline ends. Germline V gives CDR1 LNHDA, CDR2 SQIVND (reference sequence). These patients, aged 18 to 65, had recently diagnosed hyperthyroidism lasting under 2 months. Any patient presenting with uncontrolled infection, other autoimmune disease, pregnancy or lactation was left out. It was at first hyperthyroidism diagnosis, before any ophthalmopathy symptoms, that the blood sample was taken.

Notes on the study in general: Peripheral blood also featured most of the thyroid clonotypes expanded above 0.001.

This clonotype was counted between two and nine times. The antigen is not known. The chain combines TRBV19 with TRBJ1-1; D might be TRBD1 (6 bases). This sequence originates from a woman in her forties or fifties with Graves' hyperthyroidism that later progressed to Graves' ophthalmopathy. Sequences were obtained from blood. The CDR3 region has the DNA TGTGCCAGTAGGTCTGGGGGCTCGAACACTGAAGCTTTCTTT. As protein: CASRSGGSNTEAFF.